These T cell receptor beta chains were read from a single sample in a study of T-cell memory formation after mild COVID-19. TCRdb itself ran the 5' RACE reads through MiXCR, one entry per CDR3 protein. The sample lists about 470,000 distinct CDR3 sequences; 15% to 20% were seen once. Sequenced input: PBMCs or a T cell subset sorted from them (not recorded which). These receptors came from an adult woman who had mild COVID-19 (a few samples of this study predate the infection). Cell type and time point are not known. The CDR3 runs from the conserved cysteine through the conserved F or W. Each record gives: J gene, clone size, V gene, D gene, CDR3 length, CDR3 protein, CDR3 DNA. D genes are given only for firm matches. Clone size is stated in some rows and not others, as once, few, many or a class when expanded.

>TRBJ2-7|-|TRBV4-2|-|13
CASSQGGTYEQYF
TGTGCCAGCAGCCAAGGTGGTACCTACGAGCAGTACTTC
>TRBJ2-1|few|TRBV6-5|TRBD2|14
CASSYGGGANEQFF
TGTGCCAGCAGTTACGGCGGGGGGGCCAATGAGCAGTTCTTC
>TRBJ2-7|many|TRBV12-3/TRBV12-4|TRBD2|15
CASSFSGSPSYEQYF
TGTGCCAGCAGTTTCAGCGGGAGCCCATCCTACGAGCAGTACTTC
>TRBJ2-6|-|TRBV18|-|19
CASSPVLGHSISGANVLTF
TGTGCCAGCTCACCAGTACTGGGACACAGTATCTCTGGGGCCAACGTCCTGACTTTC
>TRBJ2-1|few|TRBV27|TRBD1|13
CASSGQGWNEQFF
TGTGCCAGCAGCGGACAGGGATGGAATGAGCAGTTCTTC
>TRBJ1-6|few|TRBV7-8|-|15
CASSFKQGPGSPLHF
TGTGCCAGCAGCTTCAAACAGGGACCCGGATCACCCCTCCACTTT
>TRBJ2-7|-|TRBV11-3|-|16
CASSLPLQESSYEQYF
TGTGCCAGCAGCTTACCGTTGCAGGAATCCTCCTACGAGCAGTACTTC
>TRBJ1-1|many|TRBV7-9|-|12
CASSHLNTEAFF
TGTGCCAGCAGTCATCTGAACACTGAAGCTTTCTTT
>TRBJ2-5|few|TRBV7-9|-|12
CASAVVLETQYF
TGTGCCTCAGCGGTAGTATTAGAGACCCAGTACTTC
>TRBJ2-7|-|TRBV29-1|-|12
CSVLQPSYEQYF
TGCAGCGTTCTACAGCCATCCTACGAGCAGTACTTC
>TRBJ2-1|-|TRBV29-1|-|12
CSVDGNYNEQFF
TGCAGCGTTGACGGGAACTACAATGAGCAGTTCTTC
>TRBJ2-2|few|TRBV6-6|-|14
CASSYTVNTGELFF
TGTGCCAGCAGTTACACCGTGAACACCGGGGAGCTGTTTTTT
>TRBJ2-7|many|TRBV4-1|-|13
CASSQGFGDEQYF
TGCGCCAGCAGCCAAGGTTTCGGGGACGAGCAGTACTTC
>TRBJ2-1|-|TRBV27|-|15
CASSPGTPSGVEQFF
TGTGCCAGCAGTCCTGGGACACCGTCAGGGGTTGAGCAGTTCTTC
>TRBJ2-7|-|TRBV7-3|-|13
CASSFYAGYEQYF
TGTGCCAGCAGCTTCTACGCGGGTTACGAGCAGTACTTC
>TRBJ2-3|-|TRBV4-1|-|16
CASSQVGGPSTDTQYF
TGCGCCAGCAGCCAAGTAGGGGGGCCCAGCACAGATACGCAGTATTTT
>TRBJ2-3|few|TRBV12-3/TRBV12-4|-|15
CASSLGGANTDTQYF
TGTGCCAGCAGTTTGGGGGGTGCGAACACAGATACGCAGTATTTT
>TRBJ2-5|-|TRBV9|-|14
CASSVSGAGETQYF
TGTGCCAGCAGCGTAAGCGGCGCAGGAGAGACCCAGTACTTC
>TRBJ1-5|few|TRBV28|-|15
CASTSWGVHRQPQHF
TGTGCCAGCACCTCATGGGGGGTGCATCGACAGCCCCAGCATTTT
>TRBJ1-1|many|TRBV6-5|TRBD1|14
CASSQGQGDTEAFF
TGTGCCAGCAGCCAAGGACAGGGGGACACTGAAGCTTTCTTT
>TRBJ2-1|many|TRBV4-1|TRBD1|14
CASSQTDRGNEQFF
TGCGCCAGCAGCCAAACGGACAGGGGGAATGAGCAGTTCTTC
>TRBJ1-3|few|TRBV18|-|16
CASSPTGLISGNTIYF
TGTGCCAGCTCACCAACAGGGCTCATCTCTGGAAACACCATATATTTT
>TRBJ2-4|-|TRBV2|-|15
CASSDDSGAKNIQYF
TGTGCCAGCAGTGACGATTCAGGAGCCAAAAACATTCAGTACTTC
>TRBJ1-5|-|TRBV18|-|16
CASSPSDSQPDQPQHF
TGTGCCAGCTCACCATCGGACAGCCAACCCGATCAGCCCCAGCATTTT
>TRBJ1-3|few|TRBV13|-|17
CASSFAVGQGNGNTIYF
TGTGCCAGCAGCTTTGCCGTAGGGCAGGGAAATGGAAACACCATATATTTT
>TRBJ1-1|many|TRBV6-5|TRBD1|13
CASRYDRGSEAFF
TGTGCCAGCAGATACGACAGGGGGTCTGAAGCTTTCTTT
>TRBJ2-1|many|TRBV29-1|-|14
CSASTGLRYNEQFF
TGCAGCGCATCGACAGGTTTAAGATACAATGAGCAGTTCTTC
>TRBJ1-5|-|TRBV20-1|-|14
CSATRGVTNQPQHF
TGCAGTGCTACCCGAGGGGTAACCAATCAGCCCCAGCATTTT
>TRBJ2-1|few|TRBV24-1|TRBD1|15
CATRSGTGAYNEQFF
TGTGCCACCAGATCCGGGACAGGGGCCTACAATGAGCAGTTCTTC
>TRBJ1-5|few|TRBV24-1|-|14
CATSEADSNQPQHF
TGTGCCACCAGTGAAGCTGATAGCAATCAGCCCCAGCATTTT
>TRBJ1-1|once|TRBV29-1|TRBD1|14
CSVKQQGVNTEAFF
TGCAGCGTCAAACAACAGGGGGTGAACACTGAAGCTTTCTTT
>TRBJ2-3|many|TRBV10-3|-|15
CAISERGPSTDTQYF
TGTGCCATCAGTGAGCGGGGGCCAAGCACAGATACGCAGTATTTT
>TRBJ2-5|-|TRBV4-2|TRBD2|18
CASSQGFSSGGYQETQYF
TGTGCCAGCAGCCAAGGGTTTTCTAGCGGGGGTTACCAAGAGACCCAGTACTTC
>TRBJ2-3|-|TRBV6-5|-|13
CASSYQGTDTQYF
TGTGCCAGCAGTTACCAGGGCACAGATACGCAGTATTTT
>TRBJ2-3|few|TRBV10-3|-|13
CAIKADDTDTQYF
TGTGCCATCAAAGCAGACGACACAGATACGCAGTATTTT
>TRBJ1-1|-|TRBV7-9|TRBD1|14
CASSPNNRGPGAFF
TGTGCCAGCAGCCCTAACAACAGGGGACCTGGGGCTTTCTTT
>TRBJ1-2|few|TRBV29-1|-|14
CSTRREGSGYGYTF
TGCAGCACCCGCCGCGAGGGCTCTGGCTATGGCTACACCTTC
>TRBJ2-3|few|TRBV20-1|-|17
CSARDTSLRQVVDTQYF
TGCAGTGCTAGAGATACATCTCTTCGACAGGTGGTGGATACGCAGTATTTT
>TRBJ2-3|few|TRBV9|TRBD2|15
CASSESSGSTDTQYF
TGTGCCAGCAGCGAATCTAGCGGCAGCACAGATACGCAGTATTTT
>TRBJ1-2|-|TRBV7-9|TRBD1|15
CASSLRRGQAYGYTF
TGTGCCAGCAGCTTAAGGCGGGGACAGGCCTATGGCTACACCTTC
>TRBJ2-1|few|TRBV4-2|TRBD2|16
CASSQDTAGAYNEQFF
TGTGCCAGCAGCCAAGATACAGCGGGAGCCTACAATGAGCAGTTCTTC
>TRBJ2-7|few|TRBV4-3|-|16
CASSQDYGGAPYEQYF
TGCGCCAGCAGCCAAGATTACGGGGGAGCCCCCTACGAGCAGTACTTC
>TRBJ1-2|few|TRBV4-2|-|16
CASSPPDRTENYGYTF
TGTGCCAGCAGCCCTCCAGACCGGACAGAGAACTATGGCTACACCTTC
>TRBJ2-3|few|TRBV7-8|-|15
CASSARLQGPDTQYF
TGTGCCAGCAGCGCGCGTTTACAGGGTCCAGATACGCAGTATTTT
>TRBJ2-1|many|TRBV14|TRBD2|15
CASSKLAGVSNEQFF
TGTGCCAGCAGCAAACTAGCGGGAGTATCAAATGAGCAGTTCTTC
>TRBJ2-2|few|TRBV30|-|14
CAWSGQMNTGELFF
TGTGCCTGGAGTGGTCAGATGAACACCGGGGAGCTGTTTTTT
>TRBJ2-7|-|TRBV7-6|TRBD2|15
CASSLATGGLYEQYF
TGTGCCAGCAGCTTAGCAACGGGAGGGCTCTACGAGCAGTACTTC
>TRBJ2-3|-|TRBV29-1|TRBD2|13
CSVRGGRTDTQYF
TGCAGCGTCCGCGGGGGGCGCACAGATACGCAGTATTTT
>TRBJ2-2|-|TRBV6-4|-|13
CASSVGETGELFF
TGTGCCAGCAGTGTGGGAGAAACCGGGGAGCTGTTTTTT
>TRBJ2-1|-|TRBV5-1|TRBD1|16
CASSLGGTGGGNEQFF
TGCGCCAGCAGCTTGGGAGGGACAGGAGGTGGCAATGAGCAGTTCTTC
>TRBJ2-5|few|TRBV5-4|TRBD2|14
CASSSPGLAGVEYF
TGTGCCAGCAGCTCACCGGGACTAGCGGGAGTTGAGTACTTC
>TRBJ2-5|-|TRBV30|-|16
CAWSALLQGPRETQYF
TGTGCCTGGAGTGCCCTACTACAGGGACCGAGGGAGACCCAGTACTTC
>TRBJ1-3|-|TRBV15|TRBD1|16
CATSRARAGGLDTIYF
TGTGCCACCAGCAGAGCGAGGGCAGGGGGCCTGGACACCATATATTTT
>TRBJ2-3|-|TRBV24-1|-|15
CATSDPRRRTDTQYF
TGTGCCACCAGTGATCCACGGCGCCGCACAGATACGCAGTATTTT